The sequence of this T cell receptor beta chain was determined in a study of T cells after yellow fever vaccination. Looked up from germline, CDR1 is PRHDT and CDR2 is FYEKMQ (reference sequence). Trimming took 4 bases from V and 4 from J; bases not matched to a gene: 7. The CDR3 runs to 15 residues. TCRdb re-derived calls from the 5' RACE reads in MiXCR, one entry per CDR3 protein. This repertoire shows about 320,000 distinct CDR3 sequences, approximately 4% found once; its top ten account for roughly a fifth. This receptor was obtained from a man aged 18 to 29 who received the YFV17D yellow fever vaccine. The sequences come from PBMCs, collected 15 days after the yellow fever booster vaccination. V is TRBV13 and J is TRBJ1-1; 9 positions match TRBD1. This chain's CDR3 is CASSSPDRGGTEAFF. In DNA form, the CDR3 reads TGTGCCAGCAGCTCGCCGGACAGGGGTGGCACTGAAGCTTTCTTT.